This entry describes one T cell receptor beta chain. This sample was taken from a study of blood T cell repertoires in COVID-19. Repertoires were generated with immunoSEQ multiplex PCR, while TCRdb's copy carries only in-frame clones and drops some. This sample has 250,000 to 300,000 clones, with 86% found just once. The V end lost 7 bases, the J end lost 1 base, and 12 bases lay between the germline ends. In germline, CDR1 is SGHRS, CDR2 YFSETQ. CDR3 size: 13 residues. V and J are TRBV5-1 and TRBJ2-7; D remains ambiguous. The specimen sequenced was peripheral blood. This receptor was identified in a woman aged 30 to 39 with COVID-19, enrolled during active disease. The CDR3 sequence is CASRVGGSYEQYF. In DNA, the CDR3 is TGCGCCAGCCGGGTTGGCGGTTCCTACGAGCAGTACTTC.